A few counts support the clone carrying this T cell receptor beta chain. What it binds is unknown. CDR1 is SGHAT, CDR2 FQNNGV, per germline. The V and J ends lost 1 base and 1 base respectively, with 15 bases between them. CDR3 length: 17 amino acids. Construction of TCR beta libraries relied on iRepertoire HTBI primers and on Arm-PCR targeting CDR3 regions. TCRdb re-called the multiplex PCR reads with MiXCR, one entry per CDR3 protein. This sample carries about 500,000 distinct CDR3 sequences, around 12% of them seen once, and the ten largest clones take approximately 9%. The data were taken from a study of regulatory T cells in long-lasting Graves disease. The study, taken as a whole, reports: When disease was persistent, TRBV28, TRBJ1-2 and TRBJ2-5 were the favored segments.

Time point in this sample: newly diagnosed GD, antithyroid drugs for less than 3 months. PBMCs provided the RNA from which the TCR library was made. A further study also used this sample, focusing on T cells in Graves' hyperthyroidism and ophthalmopathy. That work adds: The HTBI set primed first-round TCR CDR3 RT-PCR.

The sample here was peripheral blood mononuclear cells (PBMCs), taken at new diagnosis, from a patient treated with antithyroid drugs. The chain employs TRBV11-2 and TRBJ2-3, with D tentatively TRBD2 (6 bases). The receptor was isolated from a woman in her 30s with Graves disease. The CDR3 DNA sequence: TGTGCCAGCAGCTTAGCCCCCGCGGGGTTACGCACAGATACGCAGTATTTT. Translation: CASSLAPAGLRTDTQYF.